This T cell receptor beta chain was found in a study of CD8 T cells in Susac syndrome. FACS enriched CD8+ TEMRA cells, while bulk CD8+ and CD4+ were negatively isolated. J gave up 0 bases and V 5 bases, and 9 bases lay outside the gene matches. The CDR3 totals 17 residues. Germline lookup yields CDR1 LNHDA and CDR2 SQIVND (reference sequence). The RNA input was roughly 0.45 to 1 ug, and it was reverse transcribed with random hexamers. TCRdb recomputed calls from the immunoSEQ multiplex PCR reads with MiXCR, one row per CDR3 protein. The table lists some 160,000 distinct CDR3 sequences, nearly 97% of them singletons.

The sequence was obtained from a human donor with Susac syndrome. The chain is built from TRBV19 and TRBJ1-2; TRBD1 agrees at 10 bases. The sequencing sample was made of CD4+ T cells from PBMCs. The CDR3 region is CASSLDRGSTANYGYTF. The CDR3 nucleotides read TGTGCCAGTAGTCTGGACAGGGGGTCCACAGCTAACTATGGCTACACCTTC.